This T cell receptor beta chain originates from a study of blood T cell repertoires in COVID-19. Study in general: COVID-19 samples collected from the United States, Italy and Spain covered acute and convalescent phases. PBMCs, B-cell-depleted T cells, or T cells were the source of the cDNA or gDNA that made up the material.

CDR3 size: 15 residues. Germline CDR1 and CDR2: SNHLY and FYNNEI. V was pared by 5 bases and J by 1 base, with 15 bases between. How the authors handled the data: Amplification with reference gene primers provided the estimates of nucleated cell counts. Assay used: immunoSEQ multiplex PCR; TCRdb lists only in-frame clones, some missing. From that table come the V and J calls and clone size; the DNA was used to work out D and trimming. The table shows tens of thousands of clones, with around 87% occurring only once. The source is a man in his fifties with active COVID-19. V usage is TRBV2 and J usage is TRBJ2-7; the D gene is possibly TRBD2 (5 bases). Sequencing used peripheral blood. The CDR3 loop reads CASSREQITSYEQYF. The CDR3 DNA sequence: TGTGCCAGCAGTCGGGAACAGATCACTTCCTACGAGCAGTACTTC.